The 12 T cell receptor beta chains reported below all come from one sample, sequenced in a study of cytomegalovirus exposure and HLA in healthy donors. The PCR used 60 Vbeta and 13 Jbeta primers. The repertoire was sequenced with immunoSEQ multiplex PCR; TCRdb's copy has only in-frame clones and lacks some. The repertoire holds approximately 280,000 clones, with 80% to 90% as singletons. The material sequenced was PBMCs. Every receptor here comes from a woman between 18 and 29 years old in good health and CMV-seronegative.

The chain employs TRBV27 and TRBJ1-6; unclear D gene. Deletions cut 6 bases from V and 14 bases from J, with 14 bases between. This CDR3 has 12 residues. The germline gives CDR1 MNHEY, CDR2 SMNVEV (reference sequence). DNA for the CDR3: TGTGCCAGCAGGACGGCCTCGGGAACCCTCCACTTT. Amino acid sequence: CASRTASGTLHF.

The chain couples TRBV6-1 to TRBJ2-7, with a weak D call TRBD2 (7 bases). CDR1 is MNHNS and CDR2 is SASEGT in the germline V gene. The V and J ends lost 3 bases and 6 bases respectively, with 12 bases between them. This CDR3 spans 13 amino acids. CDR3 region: CASSEVGGGEQYF. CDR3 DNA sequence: TGTGCCAGCAGTGAGGTGGGAGGGGGCGAGCAGTACTTC.

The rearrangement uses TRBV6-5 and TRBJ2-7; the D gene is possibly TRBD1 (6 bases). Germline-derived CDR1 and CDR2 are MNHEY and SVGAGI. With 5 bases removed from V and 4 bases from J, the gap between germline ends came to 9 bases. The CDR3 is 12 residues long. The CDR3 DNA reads TGTGCCAGCAGTACACAGGGATACGAGCAGTACTTC. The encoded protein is CASSTQGYEQYF.

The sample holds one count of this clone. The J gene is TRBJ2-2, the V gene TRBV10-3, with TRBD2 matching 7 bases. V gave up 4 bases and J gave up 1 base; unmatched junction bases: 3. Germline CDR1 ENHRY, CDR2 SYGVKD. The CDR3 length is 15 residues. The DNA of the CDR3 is TGTGCCATCAGTGTTGGCGGGGGGAACACCGGGGAGCTGTTTTTT. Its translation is CAISVGGGNTGELFF.

The CDR3 nucleotides are TGCGCCAGCAGCTTGACGACAGTAACTCTCAATGAGCAGTTCTTC. It is translated as CASSLTTVTLNEQFF. The chain employs TRBV5-1 and TRBJ2-1; possibly TRBD1 for D (5 bases). V was pared by 1 base and J by 6 bases, with 14 bases between. This CDR3 spans 15 amino acids. CDR1 SGHRS and CDR2 YFSETQ come from the germline V gene.

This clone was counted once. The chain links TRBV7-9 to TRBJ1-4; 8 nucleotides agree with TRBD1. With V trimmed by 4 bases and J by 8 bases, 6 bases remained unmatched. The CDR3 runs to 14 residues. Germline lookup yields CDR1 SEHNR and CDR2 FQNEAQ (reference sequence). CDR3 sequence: CASSSQGAYEKLFF. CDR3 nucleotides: TGTGCCAGCAGCTCTCAGGGGGCTTACGAAAAACTGTTTTTT.

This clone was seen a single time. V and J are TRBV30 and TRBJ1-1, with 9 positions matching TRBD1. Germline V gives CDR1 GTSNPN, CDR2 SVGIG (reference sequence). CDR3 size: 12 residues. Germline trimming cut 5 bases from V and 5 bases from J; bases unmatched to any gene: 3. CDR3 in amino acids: CAWSGQGTEAFF. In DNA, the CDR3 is TGTGCCTGGTCCGGACAGGGGACTGAAGCTTTCTTT. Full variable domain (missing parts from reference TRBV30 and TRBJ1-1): SQTIHQWPATLVQPVGSPLSLECTVEGTSNPNLYWYRQAAGRGLQLLFYSVGIGQISSEVPQNLSASRPQDRQFILSSKKLLLSDSGFYLCAWSGQGTEAFFGQGTRLTVV.

The CDR3 DNA sequence: TGTGCCAGCAGCCCAACTGGGACTAGCGTCGGGGAGACCCAGTACTTC. Translating gives CASSPTGTSVGETQYF. The J gene is TRBJ2-5, the V gene TRBV7-3; 10 nucleotides line up with TRBD2. The ends lost 5 bases at V and 5 bases at J; junction bases unmatched: 11. The CDR3 covers 16 residues. CDR1 is SGHTA, CDR2 FQGTGA, per germline.

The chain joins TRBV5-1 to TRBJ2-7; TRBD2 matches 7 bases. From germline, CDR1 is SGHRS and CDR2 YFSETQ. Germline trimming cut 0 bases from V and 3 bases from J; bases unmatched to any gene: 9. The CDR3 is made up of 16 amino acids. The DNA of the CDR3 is TGCGCCAGCAGCTTGGGCCCATCGGGGGGAAGCTACGAGCAGTACTTC. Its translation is CASSLGPSGGSYEQYF.

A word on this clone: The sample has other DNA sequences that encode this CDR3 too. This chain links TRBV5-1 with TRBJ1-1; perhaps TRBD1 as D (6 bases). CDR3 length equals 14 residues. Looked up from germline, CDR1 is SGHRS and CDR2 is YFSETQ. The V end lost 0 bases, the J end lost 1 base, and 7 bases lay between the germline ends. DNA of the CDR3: TGCGCCAGCAGCTTGGGGGGGCCGAACACTGAAGCTTTCTTT. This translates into CASSLGGPNTEAFF.

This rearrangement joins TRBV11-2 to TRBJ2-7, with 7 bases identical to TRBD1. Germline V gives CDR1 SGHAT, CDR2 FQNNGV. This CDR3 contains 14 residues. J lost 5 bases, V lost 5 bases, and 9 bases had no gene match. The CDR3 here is CASSLRTGSDEQYF. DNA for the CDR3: TGTGCCAGCAGCCTCCGGACAGGAAGCGACGAGCAGTACTTC.

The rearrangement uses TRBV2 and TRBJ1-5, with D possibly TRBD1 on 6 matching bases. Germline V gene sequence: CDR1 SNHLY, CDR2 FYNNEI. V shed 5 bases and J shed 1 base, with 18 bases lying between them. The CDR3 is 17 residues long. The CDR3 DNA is TGTGCCAGCAGTATGCCAGGGGAATATCGAAGCAATCAGCCCCAGCATTTT. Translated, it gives CASSMPGEYRSNQPQHF.